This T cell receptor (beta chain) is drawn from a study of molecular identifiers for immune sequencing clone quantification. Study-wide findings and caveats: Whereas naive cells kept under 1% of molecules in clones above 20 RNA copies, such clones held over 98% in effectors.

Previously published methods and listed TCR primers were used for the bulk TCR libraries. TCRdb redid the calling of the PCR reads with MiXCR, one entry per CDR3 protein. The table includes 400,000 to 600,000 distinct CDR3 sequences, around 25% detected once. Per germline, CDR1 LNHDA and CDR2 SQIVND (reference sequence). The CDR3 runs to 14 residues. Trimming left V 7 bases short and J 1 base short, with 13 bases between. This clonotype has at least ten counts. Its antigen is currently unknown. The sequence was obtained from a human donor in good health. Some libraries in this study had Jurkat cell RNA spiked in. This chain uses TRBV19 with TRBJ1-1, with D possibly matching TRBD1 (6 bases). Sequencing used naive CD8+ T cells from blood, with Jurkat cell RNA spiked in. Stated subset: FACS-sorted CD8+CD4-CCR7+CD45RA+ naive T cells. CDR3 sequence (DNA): TGTGCCAGTATCATGACAGGAGGGAACACTGAAGCTTTCTTT. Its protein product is CASIMTGGNTEAFF.